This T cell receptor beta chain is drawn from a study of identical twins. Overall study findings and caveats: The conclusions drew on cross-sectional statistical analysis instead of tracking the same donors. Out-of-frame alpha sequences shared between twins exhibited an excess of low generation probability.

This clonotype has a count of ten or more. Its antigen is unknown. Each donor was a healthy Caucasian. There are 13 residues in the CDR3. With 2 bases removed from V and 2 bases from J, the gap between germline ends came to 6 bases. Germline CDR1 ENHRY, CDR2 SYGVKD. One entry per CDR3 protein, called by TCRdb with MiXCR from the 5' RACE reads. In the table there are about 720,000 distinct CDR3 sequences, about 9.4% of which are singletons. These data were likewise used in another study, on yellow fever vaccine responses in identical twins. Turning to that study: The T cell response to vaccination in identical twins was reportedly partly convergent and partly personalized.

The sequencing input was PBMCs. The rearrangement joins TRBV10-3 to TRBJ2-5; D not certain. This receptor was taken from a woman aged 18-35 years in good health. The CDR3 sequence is CAISERGQETQYF. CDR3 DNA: TGTGCCATCAGTGAGCGAGGTCAAGAGACCCAGTACTTC.